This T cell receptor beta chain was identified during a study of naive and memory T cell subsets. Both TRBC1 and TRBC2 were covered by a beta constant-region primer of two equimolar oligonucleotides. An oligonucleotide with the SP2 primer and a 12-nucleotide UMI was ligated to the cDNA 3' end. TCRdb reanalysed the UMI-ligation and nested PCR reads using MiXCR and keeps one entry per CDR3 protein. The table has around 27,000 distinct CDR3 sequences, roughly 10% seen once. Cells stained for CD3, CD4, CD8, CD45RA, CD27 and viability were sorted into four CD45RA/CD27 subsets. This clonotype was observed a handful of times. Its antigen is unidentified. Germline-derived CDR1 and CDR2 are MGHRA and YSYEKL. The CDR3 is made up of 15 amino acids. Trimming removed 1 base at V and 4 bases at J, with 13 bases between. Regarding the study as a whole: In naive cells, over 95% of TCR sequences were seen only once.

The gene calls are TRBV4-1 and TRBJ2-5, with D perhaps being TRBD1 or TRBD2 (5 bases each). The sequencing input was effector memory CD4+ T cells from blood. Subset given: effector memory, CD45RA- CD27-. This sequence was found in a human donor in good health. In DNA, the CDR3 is TGCGCCAGCAGCCAAGCACTAGGGGTCCGAGAGACCCAGTACTTC. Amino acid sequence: CASSQALGVRETQYF.